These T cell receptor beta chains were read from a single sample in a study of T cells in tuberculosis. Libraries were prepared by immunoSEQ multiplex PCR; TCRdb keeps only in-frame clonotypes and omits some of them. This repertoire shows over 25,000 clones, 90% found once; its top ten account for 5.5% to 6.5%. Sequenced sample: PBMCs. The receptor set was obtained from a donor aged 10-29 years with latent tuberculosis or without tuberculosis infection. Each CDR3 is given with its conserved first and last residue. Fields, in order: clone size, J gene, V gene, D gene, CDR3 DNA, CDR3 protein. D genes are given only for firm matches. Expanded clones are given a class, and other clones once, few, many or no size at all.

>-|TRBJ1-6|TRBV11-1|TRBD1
TGTGCCAGCAGCCACGGACAGGGAGGTTCACCCCTCCACTTT
CASSHGQGGSPLHF
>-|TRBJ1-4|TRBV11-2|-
TGTGCCAGCAGCTTAGTGTCGGGCAGGGTGGGTTTAAGTGAAAAACTGTTTTTT
CASSLVSGRVGLSEKLFF
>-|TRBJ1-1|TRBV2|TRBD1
TGTGCCACAGAGGGACAGGCGAACACTGAAGCTTTCTTT
CATEGQANTEAFF
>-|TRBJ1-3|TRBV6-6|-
TGTGCCGTCTTACAGGGAACCTCTGGAAACACCATATATTTT
CAVLQGTSGNTIYF
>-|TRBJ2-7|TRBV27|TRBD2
TGTGCCAGCAGTTTCCTAGCGGGGCACGAGCAGTACTTC
CASSFLAGHEQYF
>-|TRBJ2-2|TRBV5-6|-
TGTGCCAGCAGCTTGGCCCGTATGTGGACTACGAACACCGGGGAGCTGTTTTTT
CASSLARMWTTNTGELFF
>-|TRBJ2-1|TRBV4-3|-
TGCGCCAGCAGCCAAGGAAGAGGTATCAATGAGCAGTTCTTC
CASSQGRGINEQFF
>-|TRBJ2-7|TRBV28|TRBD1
TGTGCCAGCAGTCCGGCCGGGAACAGGGGTTACGAGCAGTACTTC
CASSPAGNRGYEQYF
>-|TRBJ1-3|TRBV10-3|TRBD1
TGTGCCATCAACCCCGGGACAGACAACACCATATATTTT
CAINPGTDNTIYF
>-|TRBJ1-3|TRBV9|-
TGTGCCAGCAGCGTAGCTTCGGCGGGGGGCGCTGGAAACACCATATATTTT
CASSVASAGGAGNTIYF
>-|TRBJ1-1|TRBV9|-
TGTGCCAGCAGCGTAGGGGGACACCCGAACACTGAAGCTTTCTTT
CASSVGGHPNTEAFF
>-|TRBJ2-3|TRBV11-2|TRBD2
TGTGCCAGCAGCCCCAGCGGGGGCCCCCCCGAGGGAAGGCAGTATTTT
CASSPSGGPPEGRQYF
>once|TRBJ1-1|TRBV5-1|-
TGCGCCAGCAGCTTCAATCCTTCGGGGAGGCCGAACACTGAAGCTTTCTTT
CASSFNPSGRPNTEAFF
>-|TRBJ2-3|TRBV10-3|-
TGTGCCATCAGTGCGGGGGGCCGATTAAGCACAGATACGCAGTATTTT
CAISAGGRLSTDTQYF
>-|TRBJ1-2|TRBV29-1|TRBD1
TGCAGCGTTGAAAAGAGTACCGGGACAGCCTTAAACTATGGCTACACCTTC
CSVEKSTGTALNYGYTF
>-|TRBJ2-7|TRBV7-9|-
TGTGCCAGCAGCGGCACCACGGGATCCTTTTACGAGCAGTACTTC
CASSGTTGSFYEQYF
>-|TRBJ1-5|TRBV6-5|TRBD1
TGTGCCAGCAGACCGGACAGGGGGCTTTGGCAGCCCCAGCATTTT
CASRPDRGLWQPQHF
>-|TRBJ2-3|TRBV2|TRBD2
TGTGCCAGCCTCGGGACTAGCGGGCAAGATACGCAGTATTTT
CASLGTSGQDTQYF
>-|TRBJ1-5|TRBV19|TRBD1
TGTGCCAGTAAGTCTGATGGACAGGGGAATCAGCCCCAGCATTTT
CASKSDGQGNQPQHF
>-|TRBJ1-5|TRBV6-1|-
TGTGCCAGCAGTGAAGAACCCTCGACAGATAGCAATCAGCCCCAGCATTTT
CASSEEPSTDSNQPQHF
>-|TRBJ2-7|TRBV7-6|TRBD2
TGTGCCAGCAGCTTAGGTCGGTGGCGGGGGTCCCCTTACGAGCAGTACTTC
CASSLGRWRGSPYEQYF
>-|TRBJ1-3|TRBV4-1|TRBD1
TGCGCCAGCAGCCATGAGGCAGGGGGCATTGGATCTGGAAACACCATATATTTT
CASSHEAGGIGSGNTIYF
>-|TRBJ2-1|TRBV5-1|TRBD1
TGCGCCAGCAGCCCGGGACAGGGGATTAATGAGCAGTTCTTC
CASSPGQGINEQFF
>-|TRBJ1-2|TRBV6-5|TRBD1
TGTGCCAGCAAAAACCGGGACAGGGAAAGCTACACCTTC
CASKNRDRESYTF
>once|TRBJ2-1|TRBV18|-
TGTGCCAGCTCACCCGGACTAAGCAATGAGCAGTTCTTC
CASSPGLSNEQFF
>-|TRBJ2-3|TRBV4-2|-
TGTGCCAGCAGCCGGTACCGAGAATTTACCTACGCAGATACGCAGTATTTT
CASSRYREFTYADTQYF
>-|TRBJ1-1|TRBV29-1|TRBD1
TGCAGCGTTGTGGCAGGGGGCATCACTGAAGCTTTCTTT
CSVVAGGITEAFF
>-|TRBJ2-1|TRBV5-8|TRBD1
TGTGCCAGCAGCTTGTTAACAGGGGCCTACAATGAGCAGTTCTTC
CASSLLTGAYNEQFF
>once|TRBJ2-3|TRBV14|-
TGTGCCAGCAGCCAAGGGACAGCCTTCTCTTTAACAGATACGCAGTATTTT
CASSQGTAFSLTDTQYF
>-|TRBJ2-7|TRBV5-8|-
TGTGCCAGCGCGGGGAACTCCTACGAGCAGTACTTC
CASAGNSYEQYF
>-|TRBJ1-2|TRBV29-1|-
TGCAGCGCCTCGTCCACCTATCGGCAGGGGAACTATGGCTACACCTTC
CSASSTYRQGNYGYTF
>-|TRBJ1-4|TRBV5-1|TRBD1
TGCGCCAGCAGTTTCTCCGGGACAGGGGAGGAAAAACTGTTTTTT
CASSFSGTGEEKLFF
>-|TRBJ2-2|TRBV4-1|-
TGCGCCAGACCCGACAGTTTAAACACCGGGGAGCTGTTTTTT
CARPDSLNTGELFF
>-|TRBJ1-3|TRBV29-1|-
TGCAGCGTTGCCCCGAGCTCTGGAAACACCATATATTTT
CSVAPSSGNTIYF
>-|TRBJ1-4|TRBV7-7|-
TGTGCCAGCAGCTTAGGTCAGGTCCCAAATGAAAAACTGTTTTTT
CASSLGQVPNEKLFF
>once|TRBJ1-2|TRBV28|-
TGTGCCAGCAGTTCTGATGGCTACACCTTC
CASSSDGYTF
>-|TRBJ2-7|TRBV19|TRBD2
TGTGCCAGTAGTATGGGAGGGACCTCCTACGAGCAGTACTTC
CASSMGGTSYEQYF
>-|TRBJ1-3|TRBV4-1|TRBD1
TGCGCCAGCAGCCGGACAGGGGAAACTGGAAACACCATATATTTT
CASSRTGETGNTIYF
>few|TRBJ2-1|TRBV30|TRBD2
TGTGCCTGGGACCCCGTCCCGGGACTAGCGGGGGCCATGAGCTCCTACAATGAGCAGTTCTTC
CAWDPVPGLAGAMSSYNEQFF
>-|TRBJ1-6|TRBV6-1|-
TGTGCCAGCAGTGACAGGGACAAGTATAATTCACCCCTCCACTTT
CASSDRDKYNSPLHF
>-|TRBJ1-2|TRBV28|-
TGTGCCAGCAGTCTCATCTACTCCTACTATGGCTACACCTTC
CASSLIYSYYGYTF